The entry that follows covers one TCR beta chain sequence. Antigen specificity is unknown. RNA was extracted from bulk tissue without any cell sorting. V lost 4 bases to trimming and J lost 6 bases, with 18 bases between them. Germline assignment: CDR1 DFQATT and CDR2 SNEGSKA (reference sequence). The CDR3 runs 14 residues. These data belong to a study of tumor and adjacent non-tumor tissue in lung cancer. Study as a whole: There were around 11 adenocarcinoma, 2 squamous cell carcinoma and 1 small cell lung cancer cases. Whole-study results and caveats: Top 100 clones took a larger repertoire share in normal lung. Shorter survival was associated with higher TCR diversity in tumors.

The library came from three nested PCR rounds adapted from ARM-PCR protocols. TCRdb independently ran MiXCR on the multiplex PCR reads; one entry per CDR3 protein. Of 200,000 or so distinct CDR3 sequences in the sample, roughly 70% were seen once. The V call is TRBV20-1, the J call TRBJ1-1, with D possibly matching TRBD1 (6 bases). The sequenced material came from lung tumor tissue. The TCR originated in a man aged 55 to 70 with non-small cell lung cancer. DNA of the CDR3: TGCAGTGCTACAGTGATCGGGGGGGGCTCTGAAGCTTTCTTT. Protein product: CSATVIGGGSEAFF.